The 29 T cell receptor beta chains below all came from one sample that was sequenced in a study of T cells in Graves' hyperthyroidism and ophthalmopathy. RNA transcripts yielded amplified TCR beta CDR3 regions. During a first-round RT-PCR of the TCR CDR3, the HTBI primer set was used. Using its own MiXCR run on the multiplex PCR reads, TCRdb lists one record per CDR3 protein. The sample carries a few hundred thousand distinct CDR3 sequences, 18% recorded once. The sequenced sample was blood. The receptors come from a man between 18 and 35 years old with Graves' ophthalmopathy.

Worth noting for this clonotype: This sequence may be a read error, since a much larger clone differs from it by one base. The chain employs TRBV7-9 and TRBJ1-1; a weak D match, TRBD1 (6 bases). Germline-derived CDR1 and CDR2 are SEHNR and FQNEAQ (reference sequence). The CDR3 is made up of 14 amino acids. CDR3 in DNA: TGTGCCAGCAGCTTAGCTATGGGGGGCACTGGAGCTTTCTTT. This gives the protein CASSLAMGGTGAFF.

This clonotype has only a few counts. The V gene is TRBV20-1, the J gene TRBJ2-4, with D possibly TRBD1 on 6 matching bases. Germline CDR1 reads DFQATT; CDR2 reads SNEGSKA (reference sequence). The CDR3 contains 13 residues. Trimming removed 5 bases from V and 5 bases from J, with 13 bases in between. In DNA, the CDR3 is TGCAGTGCTCCCGGGACAATCGAAAACATTCAGTACTTC. Translated, it gives CSAPGTIENIQYF.

The genes are TRBV12-3 or TRBV12-4 and TRBJ2-7, with 9 positions matching TRBD1. The CDR3 is 14 amino acids. V lost 6 bases, J lost 6 bases, and 9 bases stayed unmatched. The CDR3 bases are TGTGCCAGCAGCCCCCGGGACAGGGTATTCGAGCAGTACTTC. It encodes CASSPRDRVFEQYF.

In its sample, this clonotype was seen many times. J is TRBJ2-1 and V is TRBV2, with TRBD2 matching over 9 bases. J was trimmed by 9 bases and V by 7 bases; bases with no gene match: 7. CDR3 length equals 13 residues. The germline V gene has CDR1 SNHLY and CDR2 FYNNEI. The CDR3 DNA reads TGTGCCAGCAAGGGCGGGGGGGGGGTTGAGCAGTTCTTC. This encodes CASKGGGGVEQFF.

This chain uses TRBV7-8 with TRBJ2-1, with 14 bases identical to TRBD2. Trimming at V came to 4 bases and at J to 9 bases, leaving 8 bases not matched to a gene. CDR3 size: 16 residues. Germline CDR1 SGHVS, CDR2 FQNEAQ. CDR3 loop: CASSSAGLAGVGEQFF. Written as DNA, the CDR3 is TGTGCCAGCAGCTCCGCGGGACTAGCGGGAGTTGGTGAGCAGTTCTTC.

About this clonotype: This may be a read error, as it is one base from a much larger clone. CDR3 loop: CASSPRTSGYGQYF. The CDR3 DNA reads as TGTGCCAGCTCACCGAGGACTAGCGGGTACGGGCAGTACTTC. The chain recombines TRBV18 with TRBJ2-7; 11 positions match TRBD2. Per the germline V gene, CDR1 is KGHSH and CDR2 is LQKENI. CDR3 length: 14 amino acids.

This clonotype was picked up many times. This sequence joins TRBV6-2 or TRBV6-3 and TRBJ2-7, with D perhaps TRBD1 (6 bases). CDR3 length: 16 residues. Deletions cut 6 bases from V and 0 bases from J, with 18 bases between. CDR1 and CDR2 (germline): MNHEY, SVGEGT. This CDR3 reads CASRPLNRESSYEQYF. CDR3 coding DNA: TGTGCCAGCAGACCACTAAACAGGGAGAGCTCCTACGAGCAGTACTTC.

The chain is built from TRBV6-1 and TRBJ1-5; D might be TRBD1 (5 bases). With 4 bases removed from V and 2 bases from J, the gap between germline ends came to 15 bases. CDR1 is MNHNS, CDR2 SASEGT, per germline. The CDR3 consists of 16 residues. In DNA form, the CDR3 reads TGTGCCAGCAGTGCCCCTGGGGGGGTCGGCAATCAGCCCCAGCATTTT. As protein: CASSAPGGVGNQPQHF.

This clonotype was counted ten times or more. The rearrangement joins TRBV2 to TRBJ1-5, with D perhaps TRBD1 (5 bases). The V end was cut by 7 bases, the J end by 5 bases, with 18 bases between. The CDR3 is 15 residues long. Germline CDR1 reads SNHLY; CDR2 reads FYNNEI. CDR3 coding DNA: TGTGCCAGCAATCCCCCAGGGAGTCGAGATCAGCCCCAGCATTTT. Translation gives CASNPPGSRDQPQHF.

Remarks on this clonotype: This could be a read error, since a much larger clone is one nucleotide away. The chain links TRBV12-3 or TRBV12-4 to TRBJ1-5, with D hard to call. The length of the CDR3 is 17 residues. Trimming shortened V by 1 base and J by 0 bases, and 13 bases separated the two germline ends. CDR3 in amino acids: CASSLETPTDSNQPQHF. In DNA form, the CDR3 reads TGTGCCAGCAGTTTAGAAACGCCCACGGATAGCAATCAGCCCCAGCATTTT.

This clonotype showed up just a few times. The rearrangement uses TRBV6-1 and TRBJ2-1; D is unclear. V gave up 5 bases and J gave up 8 bases, with 10 bases separating them. This CDR3 has 12 residues. The germline V gene has CDR1 MNHNS and CDR2 SASEGT. The CDR3 reads CASSSSGHEQFF. The DNA of the CDR3 is TGTGCCAGCAGTTCCAGTGGACATGAGCAGTTCTTC.

This clonotype was detected ten times or more. The V gene is TRBV6-6, the J gene TRBJ2-7; 10 nucleotides line up with TRBD2. The CDR3 sequence is 16 residues long. The germline V gene encodes CDR1 MNHNY and CDR2 SVGAGI (reference sequence). V shed 0 bases and J 1 base; nucleotides not matched to a gene: 3. This CDR3 is CASSYSKLAGSYEQYF. DNA of the CDR3: TGTGCCAGCAGTTACTCGAAACTAGCGGGGTCCTACGAGCAGTACTTC.

This clonotype was counted at least ten times. The V call is TRBV7-3, the J call TRBJ1-1, with D perhaps matching TRBD1 (5 bases). The CDR3 totals 14 residues. V was trimmed by 5 bases and J by 4 bases, leaving 14 bases between them. Germline-derived CDR1 and CDR2 are SGHTA and FQGTGA. The CDR3 loop is CASSPQEGSTEAFF. Here the CDR3 DNA reads TGTGCCAGCAGCCCCCAGGAGGGGAGCACTGAAGCTTTCTTT.

This clonotype was counted between two and nine times. The rearrangement joins TRBV5-1 to TRBJ1-5; TRBD1 agrees at 8 bases. This CDR3 spans 13 amino acids. Germline-derived CDR1 and CDR2 are SGHRS and YFSETQ. J gave up 5 bases and V 4 bases, and 2 bases lay outside the gene matches. The CDR3 nucleotides are TGCGCCAGCAGCCAGGGGGCCCATCAGCCCCAGCATTTT. It codes for CASSQGAHQPQHF.

CDR3 protein: CASGNLVSSPLHF. The CDR3 DNA reads TGTGCCAGCGGGAATTTGGTTAGTTCACCCCTCCACTTT. The gene calls are TRBV6-1 and TRBJ1-6, with D unresolved. Germline loops: CDR1 MNHNS, CDR2 SASEGT. The CDR3 runs 13 residues. V lost 8 bases and J 9 bases, leaving 14 bases between the germline ends.

This clonotype was seen at least ten times. This chain links TRBV27 with TRBJ1-5, with D maybe TRBD1 (5 bases). This CDR3 has 14 amino acids. Germline CDR1 and CDR2: MNHEY and SMNVEV (reference sequence). The V and J ends lost 8 bases and 1 base respectively, with 12 bases between them. The CDR3 nucleotides read TGTGCCAGCTTTTTACAGGAAAGCAATCAGCCCCAGCATTTT. It is translated as CASFLQESNQPQHF.

Points on this clonotype: A clone one base away is much larger, so this may be a read error. This chain joins TRBV7-3 and TRBJ2-1; TRBD2 agrees at 14 bases. This CDR3 has 16 amino acids. The germline gives CDR1 SGHTA, CDR2 FQGTGA. CDR3 DNA sequence: TGTGCCAGCGGCTTAAGGACTAGCGGGGGGTTAGATGAGCAGTTCTTC. It translates to CASGLRTSGGLDEQFF.

This chain links TRBV6-6 with TRBJ2-7, with D unclear. This CDR3 comprises 16 residues. The germline V and J ends were trimmed by 0 bases and 0 bases, with 12 bases remaining between them. Germline assignment: CDR1 MNHNY and CDR2 SVGAGI (reference sequence). The CDR3 spells CASSYSWTDLSYEQYF. The CDR3 DNA follows: TGTGCCAGCAGTTACTCTTGGACGGATCTCTCCTACGAGCAGTACTTC.

The sample holds a few counts of this clonotype. A much larger clone is a single base away; this may be a read error. This chain links TRBV28 with TRBJ1-6; 7 positions match TRBD1. The CDR3 contains 15 residues. The V segment lost 2 bases and the J segment 5 bases; nucleotides outside the gene matches: 3. The germline V gene has CDR1 MDHEN and CDR2 SYDVKM. In DNA, the CDR3 is TGTGCCAGCAGTTTAGTCGACAGGGATAATTCACCCCTCCACTTT. Its translation: CASSLVDRDNSPLHF.

This clonotype was observed at least ten times. V and J are TRBV18 and TRBJ1-3, with 8 bases fitting TRBD1. From germline, CDR1 is KGHSH and CDR2 LQKENI. V gave up 5 bases and J gave up 2 bases; unmatched junction bases: 2. This CDR3 has 14 amino acids. This chain's CDR3 is CASSVDRAGNTIYF. The DNA for the CDR3 is TGTGCCAGCTCAGTGGACAGGGCTGGAAACACCATATATTTT. The complete variable domain, with remaining parts taken from reference TRBV18 and TRBJ1-3, reads NAGVMQNPRHLVRRRGQEARLRCSPMKGHSHVYWYRQLPEEGLKFMVYLQKENIIDESGMPKERFSAEFPKEGPSILRIQQVVRGDSAAYFCASSVDRAGNTIYFGEGSWLTVV.

This clonotype turned up a few times. This chain links TRBV5-1 with TRBJ2-2; D gene ambiguous. The germline V gene encodes CDR1 SGHRS and CDR2 YFSETQ. This CDR3 is 13 amino acids long. Trimming removed 4 bases from V and 5 bases from J, with 9 bases in between. DNA of the CDR3: TGCGCCAGCAGCCCGGACGGTACCGGGGAGCTGTTTTTT. Encoded protein: CASSPDGTGELFF.

This chain joins TRBV4-2 and TRBJ1-1; no definite D call. The CDR3 has 15 residues. V lost 2 bases and J lost 1, with 11 bases in between. CDR1 LGHNA and CDR2 YNFKEQ come from the germline V gene. The CDR3 DNA sequence: TGTGCCAGCAGCCAAACCGCAGAGGGGAACACTGAAGCTTTCTTT. As protein: CASSQTAEGNTEAFF.

This clonotype was seen many times. The chain combines TRBV5-1 with TRBJ1-1; possibly TRBD1 for D (5 bases). Germline CDR1 is SGHRS and CDR2 is YFSETQ. The CDR3 is 17 amino acids. Trimming removed 4 bases at V and 7 bases at J, with 26 bases between. CDR3 loop: CASSLESGRHWRFEAFF. CDR3 in DNA: TGCGCCAGCAGCCTTGAATCGGGGCGCCACTGGAGATTTGAAGCTTTCTTT.

About this clonotype itself: Just one base apart from a much larger clone, this may be a read error. This sequence joins TRBV7-6 and TRBJ2-1, with D perhaps TRBD1 (5 bases). The J call is doubtful: the DNA matches TRBJ2-7 better. This CDR3 is 15 amino acids long. Per the germline V gene, CDR1 is SGHVS and CDR2 is FNYEAQ. CDR3 coding DNA: TGTGCCAGCAGCTGGCAGAGGACACCTCCTATTGAGCAGTACTTC. Protein sequence: CASSWQRTPPIEQYF.

This clonotype turned up a few times. The J gene is TRBJ2-7, the V gene TRBV6-5; perhaps TRBD1 as D (5 bases). Trimming pared 0 bases from V and 0 bases from J, leaving 12 bases between. CDR1 and CDR2 from the germline V gene are MNHEY and SVGAGI. The CDR3 is 16 residues long. The CDR3 sequence is CASSYSWTTSSYEQYF. The CDR3, as DNA: TGTGCCAGCAGTTACTCTTGGACAACAAGCTCCTACGAGCAGTACTTC.

This clonotype occurred a few times. The chain couples TRBV6-2 or TRBV6-3 to TRBJ2-2; tentatively, D is TRBD1 (6 bases). V was pared by 4 bases and J by 3 bases, with 12 bases between. The CDR3 spans 15 residues. Germline-derived CDR1 and CDR2 are MNHEY and SVGEGT. This CDR3 reads CASSFAGVYTGELFF. DNA for the CDR3: TGTGCCAGCAGTTTCGCAGGGGTGTACACCGGGGAGCTGTTTTTT.

This clonotype has at least ten counts. The V and J genes are TRBV5-1 and TRBJ2-5; 7 bases fit TRBD1. V shed 5 bases, J shed 2 bases, and the junction held 9 bases outside the gene matches. Per the germline V gene, CDR1 is SGHRS and CDR2 is YFSETQ. The length of the CDR3 is 15 residues. The CDR3 region is CASRPLDRAQETQYF. Here the CDR3 DNA reads TGCGCCAGCAGACCACTAGACAGGGCGCAAGAGACCCAGTACTTC.

Note on this clonotype: One junction end disagrees with the germline gene, perhaps due to a read error. CDR3 residues: CANSKTGTEYF. The CDR3 nucleotides are TGTGCCAACAGTAAAACGGGCACCGAGTATTTT. The V gene is TRBV12-3 or TRBV12-4, the J gene TRBJ2-3, with no clear D. CDR3 length: 11 amino acids.

The sample holds a few counts of this clonotype. The chain recombines TRBV10-3 with TRBJ2-2; D remains unclear. Germline CDR1 reads ENHRY; CDR2 reads SYGVKD. Trimming left V 2 bases short and J 6 bases short, with 10 bases between. This CDR3 comprises 14 residues. This CDR3 is CAISEPRGAGELFF. The CDR3 nucleotides are TGTGCCATCAGTGAGCCACGAGGTGCCGGGGAGCTGTTTTTT.